Listed here are 32 T cell receptor beta chains from one sample, sequenced in a study of post-analysis software for immune sequencing data. Study results and limitations: With TRBV5-6, TRBV5-1 and TRBV20-1 included, about five TRBV segments were more frequent in patients than in controls.

These receptors' targets are unknown. Prepared TCR beta cDNA libraries contained unique molecular identifiers. TCRdb re-called the PCR reads through MiXCR, storing one row per CDR3 protein. The sample comprises fewer than 900,000 distinct CDR3 sequences, 46% of which are singletons, and 4.9% rests with the top ten. The sequencing input was blood. The receptors stem from a girl between 10 and 17 years old with multiple sclerosis.

This clonotype has only a few counts. The chain links TRBV14 to TRBJ2-7; no clear D gene. Germline V lookup: CDR1 SGHDN, CDR2 FVKESK. CDR3 size: 13 residues. V lost 4 bases and J 6 bases, leaving 13 bases between the germline ends. The CDR3 sequence: CASSPSKTSEQYF. DNA for the CDR3: TGTGCCAGCAGCCCCTCCAAGACATCCGAGCAGTACTTC.

The sample holds a few counts of this clonotype. The rearrangement joins TRBV12-3 or TRBV12-4 to TRBJ1-2; D possibly corresponds to TRBD1 (5 bases). Trimming cost V 2 bases and J 8 bases, with 12 bases left between them. This CDR3 is 13 amino acids long. CDR3: CASSLQAGSGYTF. In DNA, the CDR3 is TGTGCCAGCAGTTTACAGGCAGGGTCCGGCTACACCTTC.

A few counts support this clonotype. The gene calls are TRBV6-1 and TRBJ2-1, with D possibly being TRBD2 (6 bases). Germline CDR1 is MNHNS and CDR2 is SASEGT. V shed 8 bases and J shed 2 bases, with 16 bases lying between them. The CDR3 consists of 15 residues. The CDR3 region has the DNA TGTGCCAGCGGCGGAGAGGAGGGCCCCTACAATGAGCAGTTCTTC. Translated, it gives CASGGEEGPYNEQFF.

J is TRBJ2-7 and V is TRBV7-2; D may be TRBD2 (7 bases). Germline values: CDR1 SGHTA, CDR2 FQGNSA. The CDR3 sequence is 13 residues long. Trimming pared 7 bases from V and 7 bases from J, leaving 17 bases between. The CDR3 sequence is CASTFTGGREQYF. The CDR3 DNA follows: TGTGCCAGCACTTTTACGGGGGGCAGGGAGCAGTACTTC. Complete variable domain (other parts from reference TRBV7-2 and TRBJ2-7): GAGVSQSPSNKVTEKGKDVELRCDPISGHTALYWYRQSLGQGLEFLIYFQGNSAPDKSGLPSDRFSAERTGGSVSTLTIQRTQQEDSAVYLCASTFTGGREQYFGPGTRLTVT.

The gene calls are TRBV18 and TRBJ1-1; a possible D gene is TRBD1 (6 bases). The CDR3 is 14 amino acids. Trimming shortened V by 3 bases and J by 11 bases, and 19 bases separated the two germline ends. CDR1 KGHSH and CDR2 LQKENI come from the germline V gene. In DNA form, the CDR3 reads TGTGCCAGCTCACCGGGTCGGACAGCCTCGGGGGCTTTCTTT. It specifies CASSPGRTASGAFF. The entire variable domain, with the rest obtained from reference TRBV18 and TRBJ1-1, is as follows: NAGVMQNPRHLVRRRGQEARLRCSPMKGHSHVYWYRQLPEEGLKFMVYLQKENIIDESGMPKERFSAEFPKEGPSILRIQQVVRGDSAAYFCASSPGRTASGAFFGQGTRLTVV.

The V and J genes are TRBV7-9 and TRBJ2-7; tentatively, D is TRBD1 (5 bases). The CDR3 spans 13 residues. The V gene's germline CDR1 is SEHNR and CDR2 FQNEAQ (reference sequence). With 6 bases removed from V and 3 bases from J, the gap between germline ends came to 12 bases. CDR3 sequence (DNA): TGTGCCAGCAGTCGACAGAAGAACTACGAGCAGTACTTC. Translated, it gives CASSRQKNYEQYF.

The chain is built from TRBV28 and TRBJ2-7, with 7 nucleotides matching TRBD2. CDR3 length: 15 amino acids. CDR1 is MDHEN, CDR2 SYDVKM, per germline. V trimming: 2 bases; J trimming: 1 base; junction bases outside the gene matches: 5. In DNA, the CDR3 is TGTGCCAGCAGTTTAAGCGGGACGGCTTCCTACGAGCAGTACTTC. This encodes CASSLSGTASYEQYF. Filled out from reference TRBV28 and TRBJ2-7, the complete variable domain reads DVKVTQSSRYLVKRTGEKVFLECVQDMDHENMFWYRQDPGLGLRLIYFSYDVKMKEKGDIPEGYSVSREKKERFSLILESASTNQTSMYLCASSLSGTASYEQYFGPGTRLTVT.

The chain carries TRBV4-3 and TRBJ2-1; 11 bases are a match to TRBD2. The J call may be faulty, since TRBJ2-7 better matches the DNA end. This CDR3 contains 14 residues. The germline V gene has CDR1 LGHNA and CDR2 YSLEER. CDR3 sequence reads: CASSPSGRHNEQYF. As DNA, the CDR3 is TGCGCCAGCAGCCCTAGCGGGAGGCACAATGAGCAGTACTTC.

V is TRBV20-1 and J is TRBJ2-5; no definite D call. The V end was cut by 3 bases, the J end by 4 bases, with 24 bases between. Germline values: CDR1 DFQATT, CDR2 SNEGSKA (reference sequence). This CDR3 contains 17 residues. The CDR3 DNA follows: TGCAGTGCTAGGAGCTCTAATATTTTCCTAAGTTCAGAGACCCAGTACTTC. Its protein product is CSARSSNIFLSSETQYF.

The DNA for the CDR3 is TGTGCCAGCAGCCCTGGACTAGGGGGGTTCGGCGGCTACACCTTC. This sequence encodes CASSPGLGGFGGYTF. The V and J genes are TRBV3-1 and TRBJ1-2, with a tentative D call TRBD1 (6 bases). Deletions cut 4 bases from V and 8 bases from J, with 20 bases between. This CDR3 comprises 15 residues. Germline assignment: CDR1 LGHDT and CDR2 YNNKEL (reference sequence).

This rearrangement joins TRBV4-3 to TRBJ2-1, with D perhaps TRBD1 (6 bases). V was cut by 0 bases and J by 6 bases, with 12 bases left in between. This CDR3 is 15 amino acids long. Germline V CDR1 and CDR2: LGHNA, YSLEER. CDR3 bases: TGCGCCAGCAGCCAAGACAGGGGTTTCGGCAATGAGCAGTTCTTC. Its translation is CASSQDRGFGNEQFF.

This clonotype was seen more than once but under ten times. The chain uses TRBV5-1 and TRBJ1-2; possible D gene TRBD1, 5 bases. Germline-derived CDR1 and CDR2 are SGHRS and YFSETQ. This CDR3 has 14 amino acids. V was trimmed by 2 bases and J by 4 bases, leaving 12 bases between them. The CDR3 loop is CASSFVRVIYGYTF. The CDR3 DNA sequence: TGCGCCAGCAGCTTTGTCAGGGTCATCTATGGCTACACCTTC.

The J gene is TRBJ2-1, the V gene TRBV7-6, with 7 bases identical to TRBD2. The CDR3 is 15 amino acids. Germline V gene sequence: CDR1 SGHVS, CDR2 FNYEAQ. With 2 bases clipped from V and 4 bases from J, the junction kept 5 bases outside the gene matches. CDR3 bases: TGTGCCAGCAGCTTAACCGGGACTAAGTACAATGAGCAGTTCTTC. Its translation is CASSLTGTKYNEQFF.

This clonotype occurred a few times. The rearrangement links TRBV11-2 to TRBJ2-3; 8 nucleotides match TRBD1. The length of the CDR3 is 14 residues. J was trimmed by 14 bases and V by 7 bases; bases with no gene match: 17. Germline V gene data show CDR1 as SGHAT and CDR2 as FQNNGV. The DNA of the CDR3 is TGTGCCAGCAACTTGGGAGACAGGGGTTGGTTCCGGTATTTT. Its translation: CASNLGDRGWFRYF.

This clonotype was observed a single time. The rearrangement links TRBV20-1 to TRBJ2-1; tentatively, D is TRBD1 (6 bases). CDR3 length: 16 residues. Germline V gives CDR1 DFQATT, CDR2 SNEGSKA (reference sequence). V lost 4 bases and J lost 3, with 19 bases in between. The CDR3 nucleotides read TGCAGTGCTACGAGCCAGGACAGAGACGTCTACAATGAGCAGTTCTTC. Encoded protein: CSATSQDRDVYNEQFF.

This clonotype was observed a few times. The chain combines TRBV7-2 with TRBJ1-1, with 8 bases identical to TRBD1. V lost 2 bases, J lost 0 bases, and 8 bases stayed unmatched. Germline loops: CDR1 SGHTA, CDR2 FQGNSA. There are 17 residues in the CDR3. CDR3 protein: CASSLLAGQGMNTEAFF. The CDR3 region has the DNA TGTGCCAGCAGCTTACTGGCCGGACAGGGTATGAACACTGAAGCTTTCTTT.

The V gene is TRBV15, the J gene TRBJ2-7, with 10 bases aligning to TRBD1. Germline values: CDR1 LNHNV, CDR2 YYDKDF (reference sequence). V lost 3 bases and J lost 1; bases outside the gene matches: 6. The CDR3 is 16 amino acids. The CDR3 DNA is TGTGCCACCAGCAGTACTGGGACAGGGGATTCCTACGAGCAGTACTTC. Amino acids: CATSSTGTGDSYEQYF. The whole variable domain, remainder taken from reference TRBV15 and TRBJ2-7, is DAMVIQNPRYQVTQFGKPVTLSCSQTLNHNVMYWYQQKSSQAPKLLFHYYDKDFNNEADTPDNFQSRRPNTSFCFLDIRSPGLGDTAMYLCATSSTGTGDSYEQYFGPGTRLTVT.

The rearrangement uses TRBV7-2 and TRBJ2-3, with TRBD2 matching over 7 bases. This CDR3 comprises 16 residues. CDR1 is SGHTA and CDR2 is FQGNSA in the germline V gene. Germline trimming cut 1 base from V and 2 bases from J; bases unmatched to any gene: 6. CDR3 DNA sequence: TGTGCCAGCAGCTTAGGGGCTAGCGGATACACAGATACGCAGTATTTT. Protein sequence: CASSLGASGYTDTQYF.

The chain employs TRBV20-1 and TRBJ2-1; 15 bases are a match to TRBD2. The CDR3 totals 18 residues. V shed 6 bases and J 0 bases; nucleotides not matched to a gene: 9. Germline V gene lookup returns CDR1 DFQATT and CDR2 SNEGSKA (reference sequence). The CDR3 DNA reads TGCAGTGCCCCTGTCCCGGGACTAGCGGGAGGCTCCTACAATGAGCAGTTCTTC. It codes for CSAPVPGLAGGSYNEQFF.

The gene calls are TRBV5-1 and TRBJ2-1; TRBD2 is a possible D gene (5 bases). The CDR3 has 12 residues. The germline V gene encodes CDR1 SGHRS and CDR2 YFSETQ. The V end lost 6 bases, the J end lost 5 bases, and 9 bases lay between the germline ends. The CDR3, as DNA: TGCGCCAGCATGGAGGCAGACAATGAGCAGTTCTTC. Residues: CASMEADNEQFF.

This clonotype was detected a few times. This chain uses TRBV29-1 with TRBJ1-2; 8 positions agree with TRBD1. Germline lookup yields CDR1 SQVTM and CDR2 ANQGSEA. CDR3 length: 13 amino acids. V shed 0 bases, J shed 6 bases, and the junction held 3 bases outside the gene matches. The CDR3 sequence is CSVEDRGQHGYTF. CDR3 bases: TGCAGCGTTGAAGACAGGGGGCAGCATGGCTACACCTTC.

The rearrangement joins TRBV2 to TRBJ1-5, with D unclear. Trimming removed 7 bases at V and 5 bases at J, with 9 bases between. CDR1 and CDR2 (germline): SNHLY, FYNNEI. The CDR3 runs to 12 residues. CDR3 in DNA: TGTGCCAGCAAGGCGGGAGATCAGCCCCAGCATTTT. It yields the protein CASKAGDQPQHF.

The chain employs TRBV20-1 and TRBJ1-6, with D possibly matching TRBD1 (5 bases). CDR1 and CDR2 from the germline V gene are DFQATT and SNEGSKA (reference sequence). The CDR3 covers 16 residues. V was cut by 6 bases and J by 6 bases, with 21 bases left in between. The CDR3 nucleotides read TGCAGTGCGGGACTGGGGGGAATATCTGCTAATTCACCCCTCCACTTT. Protein product: CSAGLGGISANSPLHF.

CDR3 residues: CSVDRRQGTSDEQFF. Written as DNA, the CDR3 is TGCAGCGTTGACCGGCGGCAGGGGACGTCGGATGAGCAGTTCTTC. V is TRBV29-1 and J is TRBJ2-1; D might be TRBD1 (6 bases). V lost 3 bases and J 8 bases, leaving 20 bases between the germline ends. Germline assignment: CDR1 SQVTM and CDR2 ANQGSEA. The CDR3 is made up of 15 amino acids.

As for this clonotype: Sequence at one end of the junction differs from germline and may be a read error. This chain joins TRBV12-3 or TRBV12-4 and TRBJ2-3; a possible D gene is TRBD1 (5 bases). CDR3 length equals 13 residues. CDR3 amino acids: CASSRDNTGTQYF. CDR3 DNA: TGTGCCAGCAGTAGGGATAACACAGGTACGCAGTATTTT.

This clonotype occurred a few times. The chain combines TRBV6-1 with TRBJ1-4; the D is unclear. The CDR3 is 14 residues long. Germline V gene data show CDR1 as MNHNS and CDR2 as SASEGT. V gave up 7 bases and J gave up 0 bases, with 9 bases separating them. This CDR3 reads CASNLASTNEKLFF. In DNA, the CDR3 is TGTGCCAGCAATCTGGCCTCAACTAATGAAAAACTGTTTTTT.

V gene TRBV12-3 or TRBV12-4 combines with J gene TRBJ2-7; TRBD2 matches 13 bases. The ends lost 6 bases at V and 0 bases at J; junction bases unmatched: 5. There are 16 residues in the CDR3. The CDR3 is CASRGTSGTPSYEQYF. In nucleotides, the CDR3 is TGTGCCAGCAGGGGGACTAGCGGGACCCCCTCCTACGAGCAGTACTTC.

The rearrangement joins TRBV28 to TRBJ2-7; 10 bases agree with TRBD1. The V gene's germline CDR1 is MDHEN and CDR2 SYDVKM. J was trimmed by 1 base and V by 9 bases; bases with no gene match: 9. This CDR3 has 15 residues. The CDR3 is CASKPGTGVSYEQYF. CDR3 DNA: TGTGCCAGTAAACCCGGGACAGGGGTTTCCTACGAGCAGTACTTC. Complete variable domain (other parts from reference TRBV28 and TRBJ2-7): DVKVTQSSRYLVKRTGEKVFLECVQDMDHENMFWYRQDPGLGLRLIYFSYDVKMKEKGDIPEGYSVSREKKERFSLILESASTNQTSMYLCASKPGTGVSYEQYFGPGTRLTVT.

The chain has TRBV25-1 and TRBJ2-2, with 9 bases that match TRBD2. Germline V lookup: CDR1 MGHDK, CDR2 SYGVNS. This CDR3 has 17 residues. The V segment lost 4 bases and the J segment 4 bases; nucleotides outside the gene matches: 10. This CDR3 is CASSGGAGLAATGELFF. In DNA form, the CDR3 reads TGTGCCAGCAGTGGGGGGGCGGGACTAGCTGCCACCGGGGAGCTGTTTTTT.

Remarks on this clonotype: This may stem from a read error, because a much larger clone lies one nucleotide away. V usage is TRBV7-8 and J usage is TRBJ2-7, with 9 bases fitting TRBD2. CDR3 length: 16 residues. Losses at the gene ends were 5 bases for V and 2 bases for J; bases not matched to a gene: 10. Germline V gene data show CDR1 as SGHVS and CDR2 as FQNEAQ. The CDR3 DNA is TGTGCCAGCAGCACTTCCGGGACTAGCAGCGCCTACGAGCAGTACTTC. As protein: CASSTSGTSSAYEQYF.

The chain joins TRBV29-1 to TRBJ2-5, with 13 nucleotides matching TRBD2. The germline gives CDR1 SQVTM, CDR2 ANQGSEA. The trim removed 6 bases at V and 5 bases at J, leaving 9 bases unmatched. The CDR3 contains 15 residues. CDR3 nucleotides: TGCAGCGTCGGGACTAGCGGGGATCCTACGGAGACCCAGTACTTC. Protein: CSVGTSGDPTETQYF.

J is TRBJ1-2 and V is TRBV7-6; D is perhaps TRBD1 (5 bases). Germline CDR1 reads SGHVS; CDR2 reads FNYEAQ. The V and J ends lost 0 bases and 8 bases respectively, with 13 bases between them. There are 14 residues in the CDR3. CDR3 DNA sequence: TGTGCCAGCAGCTTAGCAATTTCAGGGAGAGGCTACACCTTC. Translated: CASSLAISGRGYTF.